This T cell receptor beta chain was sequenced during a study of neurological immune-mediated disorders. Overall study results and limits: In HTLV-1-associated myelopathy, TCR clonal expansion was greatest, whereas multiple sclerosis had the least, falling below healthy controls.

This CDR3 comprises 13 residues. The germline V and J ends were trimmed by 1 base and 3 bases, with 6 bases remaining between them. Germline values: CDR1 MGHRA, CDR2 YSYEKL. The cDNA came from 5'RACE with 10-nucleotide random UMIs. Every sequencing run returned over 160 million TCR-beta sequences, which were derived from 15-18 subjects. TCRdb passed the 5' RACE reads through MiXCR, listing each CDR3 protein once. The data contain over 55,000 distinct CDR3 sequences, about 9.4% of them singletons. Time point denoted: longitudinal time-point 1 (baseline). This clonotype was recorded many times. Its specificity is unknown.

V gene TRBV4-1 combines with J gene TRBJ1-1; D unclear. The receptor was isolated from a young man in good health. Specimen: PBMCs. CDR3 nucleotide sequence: TGCGCCAGCAGCCAAGGGTATTACACTGAAGCTTTCTTT. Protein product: CASSQGYYTEAFF.